This TCR beta chain was identified during a study of early T cells in non-severe SARS-CoV-2 infection. This CDR3 comprises 21 residues. V dropped 1 base and J dropped 0; count of bases not matched to a gene: 15. Germline loops: CDR1 SGHTA, CDR2 FQGNSA. Each CDR3 protein is one row after TCRdb ran MiXCR on the 5' RACE reads. This table has 75,000 to 80,000 distinct CDR3 sequences, around 8.7% appearing once. J is TRBJ1-3 and V is TRBV7-2; 10 positions match TRBD1. Sequencing was performed on whole blood. This clonotype was sampled from an adult who was a healthcare worker with PCR-confirmed SARS-CoV-2 infection or an uninfected control (not recorded which). CDR3 coding DNA: TGTGCCAGCAGCTTAGTATCCGGGGGTAGGGACAGGGGCGTCTCTGGAAACACCATATATTTT. It specifies CASSLVSGGRDRGVSGNTIYF.